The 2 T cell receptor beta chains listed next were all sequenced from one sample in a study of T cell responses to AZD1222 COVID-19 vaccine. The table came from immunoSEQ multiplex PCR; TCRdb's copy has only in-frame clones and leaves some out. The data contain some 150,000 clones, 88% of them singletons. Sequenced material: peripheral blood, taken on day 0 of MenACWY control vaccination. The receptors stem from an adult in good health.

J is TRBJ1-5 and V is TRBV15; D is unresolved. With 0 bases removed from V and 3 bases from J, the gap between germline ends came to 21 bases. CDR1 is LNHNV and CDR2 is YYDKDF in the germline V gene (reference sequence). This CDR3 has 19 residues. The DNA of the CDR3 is TGTGCCACCAGCAGAGATCTGGGGATGGCAGGTTTTAACAATCAGCCCCAGCATTTT. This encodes CATSRDLGMAGFNNQPQHF.

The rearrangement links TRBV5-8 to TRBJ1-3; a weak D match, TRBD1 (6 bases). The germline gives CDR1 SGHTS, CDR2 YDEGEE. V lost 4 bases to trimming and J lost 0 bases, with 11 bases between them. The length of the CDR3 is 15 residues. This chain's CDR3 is CASSQGQHSGNTIYF. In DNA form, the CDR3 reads TGTGCCAGCAGCCAAGGACAGCACTCTGGAAACACCATATATTTT. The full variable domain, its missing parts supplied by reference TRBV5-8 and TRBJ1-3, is EAGVTQSPTHLIKTRGQQATLRCSPISGHTSVYWYQQALGLGLQFLLWYDEGEERNRGNFPPRFSGRQFPNYSSELNVNALELEDSALYLCASSQGQHSGNTIYFGEGSWLTVV.